The sequence of this T cell receptor beta chain was determined in a study of T cells after yellow fever vaccination. Study summary: SMART-Seq v4 Ultra Low Input handled preparation of low-cell-number fractions.

This clonotype rates as medium-sized. TCRdb re-called the 5' RACE reads with MiXCR, one entry per CDR3 protein. The data contain some 15,000 distinct CDR3 sequences, 7.3% of them singletons. V was pared by 5 bases and J by 5 bases, with 5 bases of the junction left unmatched. The CDR3 contains 15 residues. This receptor was taken from a man aged 18 to 30 who received the YFV17D yellow fever vaccine. The V call is TRBV12-3 or TRBV12-4, the J call TRBJ1-4; TRBD1 matches at 10 bases. Source: PBMCs, either bulk or a sorted T-cell subset (CD4+, CD8+, memory, or dextramer-sorted; not recorded which), taken on the day of the yellow fever booster vaccination. The DNA for the CDR3 is TGTGCCAGCAGTAAACGGACAGGGGGAAATGAAAAACTGTTTTTT. This encodes CASSKRTGGNEKLFF.